These 31 T cell receptor beta chains came from one sample sequenced in a study of T cells in severe cutaneous drug reactions. The patients sequenced had a carbamazepine-induced Stevens-Johnson syndrome or toxic epidermal necrolysis reaction. TCR subtype-specific primers in iRepertoire multiplex PCR prepared libraries for bulk and single-cell sequencing. TCRdb reanalyzed the multiplex PCR reads, giving one entry per CDR3 protein sequence and no DNA. Its listing shows roughly 9,000 distinct CDR3 sequences. The sequenced sample consisted of cells from a skin blister. All receptors come from a human donor with a severe cutaneous adverse drug reaction.

This chain links TRBV6-2 or TRBV6-3 with TRBJ1-2. The germline gives CDR1 MNHEY, CDR2 SVGEGT. This CDR3 is built from 12 residues. CDR3 sequence: CASSDDLHGYTF.

CDR3 amino acids: CASSFIAGADTDTQYF. The genes are TRBV28 and TRBJ2-3; TCRdb reports TRBD2, a call that lacks DNA to check it against. This CDR3 contains 16 residues. CDR1 MDHEN and CDR2 SYDVKM come from the germline V gene. The full variable domain, rest sourced from reference TRBV28 and TRBJ2-3, is DVKVTQSSRYLVKRTGEKVFLECVQDMDHENMFWYRQDPGLGLRLIYFSYDVKMKEKGDIPEGYSVSREKKERFSLILESASTNQTSMYLCASSFIAGADTDTQYFGPGTRLTVL.

The CDR3 here is CASSESGGMNEKLFF. The chain has TRBV10-2 and TRBJ1-4; TCRdb reports TRBD1, a call that lacks DNA to check it against. The CDR3 is made up of 15 amino acids. CDR1 and CDR2 (germline): WSHSY, SAAADI.

This chain connects TRBV14 to TRBJ1-1. The V gene's germline CDR1 is SGHDN and CDR2 FVKESK. This CDR3 spans 13 amino acids. CDR3 in amino acids: CASSQGGSAVAFF. The full variable domain, its missing parts supplied by reference TRBV14 and TRBJ1-1, is EAGVTQFPSHSVIEKGQTVTLRCDPISGHDNLYWYRRVMGKEIKFLLHFVKESKQDESGMPNNRFLAERTGGTYSTLKVQPAELEDSGVYFCASSQGGSAVAFFGQGTRLTVV.

V and J are TRBV28 and TRBJ1-2. CDR1 is MDHEN, CDR2 SYDVKM, per germline. The CDR3 length is 13 residues. CDR3 region: CASRVSDVYGYTF.

This chain connects TRBV27 to TRBJ2-3; the TCRdb D gene call, TRBD1, has no DNA to confirm it. Germline-derived CDR1 and CDR2 are MNHEY and SMNVEV (reference sequence). The CDR3 length is 13 residues. CDR3 loop: CASMFPHTDTQYF.

V usage is TRBV5-8 and J usage is TRBJ2-3; TCRdb lists TRBD2, though no DNA is available to test this call. This CDR3 has 15 residues. Germline V gene lookup returns CDR1 SGHTS and CDR2 YDEGEE. The CDR3 here is CASSLLATSTDTQYF.

The chain combines TRBV12-3 or TRBV12-4 with TRBJ2-5; the D call of TRBD2 rests on TCRdb alone, since no DNA is present to check it. The CDR3 length is 16 residues. The CDR3 loop is CASSPGLAESLETQYF.

The J gene is TRBJ2-7, the V gene TRBV7-9. The CDR3 is made up of 14 amino acids. Germline assignment: CDR1 SEHNR and CDR2 FQNEAQ (reference sequence). This CDR3 reads CASSFDGLTYEQYF.

The chain has TRBV28 and TRBJ2-1. Germline assignment: CDR1 MDHEN and CDR2 SYDVKM. There are 12 residues in the CDR3. CDR3: CASSSTVDEQFF.

The rearrangement links TRBV28 to TRBJ1-1; absent DNA, TCRdb's TRBD1 call cannot be checked. The CDR3 has 15 amino acids. CDR1 and CDR2 from the germline V gene are MDHEN and SYDVKM. The chain's CDR3 is CASSLFTRGNTEAFF.

This chain connects TRBV29-1 to TRBJ2-1; TCRdb's D call, TRBD2, is unchecked because there is no DNA. Germline CDR1 is SQVTM and CDR2 is ANQGSEA. The CDR3 length is 16 residues. The CDR3 sequence: CSVDSRTSGGEDEQFF.

This clonotype is identified as medium-sized from frequency. The chain has TRBV28 and TRBJ2-1; lacking DNA, the TRBD1 call made by TCRdb goes unchecked. Germline CDR1 is MDHEN and CDR2 is SYDVKM. The CDR3 totals 14 residues. CDR3 sequence reads: CASSFLGAGDEQFF.

J is TRBJ2-1 and V is TRBV6-5; TCRdb outputs TRBD2, but without DNA this stays unchecked. The V gene's germline CDR1 is MNHEY and CDR2 SVGAGI. This CDR3 is 16 amino acids long. The CDR3 sequence: CASSPTGLGSSNEQFF.

The chain couples TRBV13 to TRBJ1-1; without DNA, the TCRdb call of TRBD1 cannot be checked. Germline-derived CDR1 and CDR2 are PRHDT and FYEKMQ (reference sequence). This CDR3 comprises 14 residues. This CDR3 reads CAGGQGAGNTEAFF.

The rearrangement joins TRBV28 to TRBJ1-1. CDR3 length: 12 residues. CDR1 MDHEN and CDR2 SYDVKM come from the germline V gene. The CDR3 region is CASSSRFLEAFF. Combining the CDR3 with reference TRBV28 and TRBJ1-1 gives the whole variable domain DVKVTQSSRYLVKRTGEKVFLECVQDMDHENMFWYRQDPGLGLRLIYFSYDVKMKEKGDIPEGYSVSREKKERFSLILESASTNQTSMYLCASSSRFLEAFFGQGTRLTVV.

This clonotype is identified as medium-sized from frequency. The rearrangement uses TRBV13 and TRBJ2-7; the TRBD2 assignment by TCRdb is unverifiable without DNA. Germline V CDR1 and CDR2: PRHDT, FYEKMQ (reference sequence). The CDR3 runs to 15 residues. CDR3 loop: CASSSPGTRNYEQYF.

The chain is built from TRBV4-1 and TRBJ1-5; TCRdb designates TRBD1, a call that cannot be tested without DNA. The CDR3 contains 15 residues. Germline values: CDR1 MGHRA, CDR2 YSYEKL. CDR3 protein: CASSHHFRGDQPQHF.

This chain joins TRBV6-2 or TRBV6-3 and TRBJ1-1; the D call of TRBD1 rests on TCRdb alone, since no DNA is present to check it. Germline V gene sequence: CDR1 MNHEY, CDR2 SVGEGT. This CDR3 has 14 residues. The CDR3 sequence is CASSYMGENTEAFF.

This chain connects TRBV7-8 to TRBJ2-1. The length of the CDR3 is 15 residues. Per germline, CDR1 SGHVS and CDR2 FQNEAQ. The CDR3 sequence: CASSLAPSSYNEQFF. Variable domain in full (rest from reference TRBV7-8 and TRBJ2-1): GAGVSQSPRYKVAKRGQDVALRCDPISGHVSLFWYQQALGQGPEFLTYFQNEAQLDKSGLPSDRFFAERPEGSVSTLKIQRTQQEDSAVYLCASSLAPSSYNEQFFGPGTRLTVL.

This chain joins TRBV13 and TRBJ2-7; no DNA is available, so the TRBD1 call from TCRdb remains unchecked. The length of the CDR3 is 13 residues. CDR1 and CDR2 from the germline V gene are PRHDT and FYEKMQ (reference sequence). This CDR3 reads CASSPPGSFEQYF.

The chain couples TRBV6-2 or TRBV6-3 to TRBJ2-7; the D call from TCRdb, TRBD1, cannot be confirmed without DNA. The germline V gene encodes CDR1 MNHEY and CDR2 SVGEGT. There are 15 residues in the CDR3. The CDR3 loop is CASSYSGQGVLEQYF.

CDR3 sequence reads: CASSQVDGHPSYEQYF. V is TRBV7-9 and J is TRBJ2-7. Germline-derived CDR1 and CDR2 are SEHNR and FQNEAQ (reference sequence). CDR3 size: 16 residues. The full variable domain, its missing parts supplied by reference TRBV7-9 and TRBJ2-7, is DTGVSQNPRHKITKRGQNVTFRCDPISEHNRLYWYRQTLGQGPEFLTYFQNEAQLEKSRLLSDRFSAERPKGSFSTLEIQRTEQGDSAMYLCASSQVDGHPSYEQYFGPGTRLTVT.

The rearrangement links TRBV28 to TRBJ1-4; TCRdb returns TRBD1, unconfirmable since there is no DNA. CDR1 and CDR2 (germline): MDHEN, SYDVKM. This CDR3 has 15 residues. CDR3 residues: CASSEITGTNEKLFF.

The chain couples TRBV29-1 to TRBJ2-1; TCRdb calls TRBD2, which cannot be checked without DNA. This CDR3 contains 12 residues. Per germline, CDR1 SQVTM and CDR2 ANQGSEA. CDR3 loop: CSVAGEGTEQFF.

V gene TRBV27 combines with J gene TRBJ1-6. The CDR3 spans 13 residues. Germline V gene lookup returns CDR1 MNHEY and CDR2 SMNVEV (reference sequence). The CDR3 is CASSRSLGSPLHF.

This clonotype is labeled medium-sized based on frequency. J is TRBJ1-2 and V is TRBV30; there is no DNA to check the TCRdb D call of TRBD1. This CDR3 contains 13 residues. Germline V gives CDR1 GTSNPN, CDR2 SVGIG (reference sequence). The CDR3 loop is CAWIGAGGRGYTF.

The CDR3 region is CASSGGQGRTDTQYF. This chain uses TRBV12-3 or TRBV12-4 with TRBJ2-3; there is no DNA to check the TCRdb D call of TRBD1. CDR3 length: 15 residues.

The J gene is TRBJ2-3, the V gene TRBV12-3 or TRBV12-4; absent DNA, TCRdb's TRBD2 call cannot be checked. The CDR3 runs 13 residues. The CDR3 region is CASRDGWGLTQYF.

The chain employs TRBV27 and TRBJ2-2. The V gene's germline CDR1 is MNHEY and CDR2 SMNVEV (reference sequence). The CDR3 spans 17 residues. CDR3 loop: CASSLYSTESSTGELFF.

V is TRBV7-7 and J is TRBJ2-1. The CDR3 length is 16 residues. The germline V gene has CDR1 SSHAT and CDR2 FNYEAQ (reference sequence). CDR3 loop: CASSHGPGSAYNEQFF.